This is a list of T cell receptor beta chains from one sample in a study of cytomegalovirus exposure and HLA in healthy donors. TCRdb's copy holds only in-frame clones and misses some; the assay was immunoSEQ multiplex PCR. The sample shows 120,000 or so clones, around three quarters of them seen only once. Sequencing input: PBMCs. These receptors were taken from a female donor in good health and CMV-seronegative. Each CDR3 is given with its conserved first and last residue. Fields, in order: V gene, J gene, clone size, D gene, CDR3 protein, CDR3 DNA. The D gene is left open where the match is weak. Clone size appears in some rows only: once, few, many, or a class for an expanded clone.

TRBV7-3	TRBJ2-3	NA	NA	CASSLGPSGAADTQYF	TGTGCCAGCAGCTTAGGGCCCTCAGGGGCCGCAGATACGCAGTATTTT
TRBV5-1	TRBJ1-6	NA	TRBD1	CASSLAGGDRASPLHF	TGCGCCAGCAGCTTGGCCGGTGGCGACAGGGCATCACCCCTCCACTTT
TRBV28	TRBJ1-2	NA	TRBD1	CAVPRDSSRPNYGYTF	TGTGCCGTTCCCAGGGACAGCTCCAGACCGAACTATGGCTACACCTTC
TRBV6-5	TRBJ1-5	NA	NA	CASSYSATANQPQHF	TGTGCCAGCAGTTACTCGGCAACAGCTAATCAGCCCCAGCATTTT
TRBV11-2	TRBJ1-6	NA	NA	CASSLDTVSPLHF	TGTGCCAGCAGCTTAGATACAGTATCACCCCTCCACTTT
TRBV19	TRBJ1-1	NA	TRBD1	CASIAQGGNTEAFF	TGTGCCAGTATAGCACAGGGGGGTAACACTGAAGCTTTCTTT
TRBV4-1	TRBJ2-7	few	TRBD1	CASSRDRGYEQYF	TGCGCCAGCAGCCGAGACAGGGGATACGAGCAGTACTTC
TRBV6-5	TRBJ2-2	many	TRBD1	CASAAGTENTGELFF	TGTGCCAGCGCGGCCGGGACAGAGAACACCGGGGAGCTGTTTTTT
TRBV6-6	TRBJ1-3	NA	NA	CASSPSGGFGNTIYF	TGTGCCAGCAGTCCCAGTGGGGGGTTTGGAAACACCATATATTTT
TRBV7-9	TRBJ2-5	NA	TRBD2	CASSLAVGGLAQETQYF	TGTGCCAGCAGCTTAGCGGTTGGGGGACTAGCTCAAGAGACCCAGTACTTC
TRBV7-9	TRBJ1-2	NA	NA	CSSSPGYSDWSDYGYTF	TGTTCCAGCAGCCCCGGGTATTCTGATTGGTCCGACTATGGCTACACCTTC
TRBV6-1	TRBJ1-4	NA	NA	CASSEALGVANEKLFF	TGTGCCAGCAGTGAAGCGCTAGGGGTGGCTAATGAAAAACTGTTTTTT
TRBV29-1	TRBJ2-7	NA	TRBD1	CSVERDRDTEQYF	TGCAGCGTTGAAAGGGACAGGGATACCGAGCAGTACTTC
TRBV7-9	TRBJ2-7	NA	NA	CASSPRTVLEQYF	TGTGCCAGCAGCCCCCGGACAGTTTTGGAGCAGTACTTC
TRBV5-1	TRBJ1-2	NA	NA	CASSQTPGQNYGYTF	TGCGCCAGCAGCCAAACTCCGGGACAAAATTATGGCTACACCTTC
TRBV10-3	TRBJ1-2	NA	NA	CAISESGALGYTF	TGCGCCATCAGTGAGTCCGGAGCGCTCGGGTACACCTTC
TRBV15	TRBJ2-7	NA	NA	CATSRDPSKARGLSYEQYF	TGTGCCACCAGCAGAGATCCCTCCAAGGCCAGAGGGCTCTCCTACGAGCAGTACTTC